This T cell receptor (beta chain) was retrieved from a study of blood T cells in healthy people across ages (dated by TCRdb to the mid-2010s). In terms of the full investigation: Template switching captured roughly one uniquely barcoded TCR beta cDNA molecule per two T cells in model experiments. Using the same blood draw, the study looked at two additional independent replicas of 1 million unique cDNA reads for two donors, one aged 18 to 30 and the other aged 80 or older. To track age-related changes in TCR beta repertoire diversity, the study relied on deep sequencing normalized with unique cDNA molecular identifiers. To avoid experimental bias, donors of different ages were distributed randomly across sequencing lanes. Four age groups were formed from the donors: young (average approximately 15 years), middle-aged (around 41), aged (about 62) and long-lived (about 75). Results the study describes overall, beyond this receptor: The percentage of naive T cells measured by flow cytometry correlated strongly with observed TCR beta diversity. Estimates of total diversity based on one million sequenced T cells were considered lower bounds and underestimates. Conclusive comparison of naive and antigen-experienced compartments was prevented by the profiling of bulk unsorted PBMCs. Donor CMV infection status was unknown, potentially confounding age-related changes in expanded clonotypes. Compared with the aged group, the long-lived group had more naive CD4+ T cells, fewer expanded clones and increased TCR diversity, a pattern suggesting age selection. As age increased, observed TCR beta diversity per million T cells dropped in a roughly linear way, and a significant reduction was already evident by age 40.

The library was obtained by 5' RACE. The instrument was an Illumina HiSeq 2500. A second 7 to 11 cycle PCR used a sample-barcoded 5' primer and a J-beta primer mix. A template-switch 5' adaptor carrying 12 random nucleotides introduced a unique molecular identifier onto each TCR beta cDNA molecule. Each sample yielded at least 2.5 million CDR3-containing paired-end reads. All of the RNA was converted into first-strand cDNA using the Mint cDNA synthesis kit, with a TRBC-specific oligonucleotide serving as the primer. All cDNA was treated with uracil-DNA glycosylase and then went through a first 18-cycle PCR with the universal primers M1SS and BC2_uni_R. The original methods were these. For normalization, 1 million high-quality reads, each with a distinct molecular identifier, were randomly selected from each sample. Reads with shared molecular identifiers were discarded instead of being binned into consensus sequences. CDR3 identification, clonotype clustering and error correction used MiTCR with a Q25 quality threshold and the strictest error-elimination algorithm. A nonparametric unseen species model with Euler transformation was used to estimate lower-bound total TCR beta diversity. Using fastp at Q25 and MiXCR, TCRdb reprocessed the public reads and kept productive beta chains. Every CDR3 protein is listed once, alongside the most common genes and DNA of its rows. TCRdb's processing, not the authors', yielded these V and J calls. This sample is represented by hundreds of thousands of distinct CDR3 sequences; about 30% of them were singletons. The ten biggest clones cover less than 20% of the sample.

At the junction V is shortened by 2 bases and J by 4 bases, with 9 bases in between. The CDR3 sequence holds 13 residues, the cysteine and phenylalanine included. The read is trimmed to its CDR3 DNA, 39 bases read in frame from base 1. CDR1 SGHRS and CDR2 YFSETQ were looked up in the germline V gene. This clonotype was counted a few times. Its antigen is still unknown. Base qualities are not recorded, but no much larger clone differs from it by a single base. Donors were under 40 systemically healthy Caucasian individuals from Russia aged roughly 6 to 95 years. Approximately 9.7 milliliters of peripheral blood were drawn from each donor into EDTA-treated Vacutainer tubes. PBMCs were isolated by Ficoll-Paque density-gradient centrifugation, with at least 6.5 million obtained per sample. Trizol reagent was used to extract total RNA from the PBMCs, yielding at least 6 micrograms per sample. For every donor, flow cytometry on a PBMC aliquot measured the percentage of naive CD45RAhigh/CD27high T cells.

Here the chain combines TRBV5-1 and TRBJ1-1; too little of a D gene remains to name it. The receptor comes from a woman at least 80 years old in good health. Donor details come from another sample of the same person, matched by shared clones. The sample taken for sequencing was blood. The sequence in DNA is TGCGCCAGCAGCTTACTACAAATCACTGAAGCTTTCTTT. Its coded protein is CASSLLQITEAFF.